Following are 16 T cell receptor beta chains from one sample sequenced in a study of blood T cell repertoires in COVID-19 (dated by TCRdb to about 2020). Library prep was done by the immunoSEQ multiplex PCR assay. This immuneACCESS table, as held by TCRdb, lists in-frame sequences with V and J called but not all clones. Of the missing ones, under half trace to an unresolved V gene in checked studies; the others have no known cause. The sample table holds roughly 130,000 clones, of which around four fifths were seen once. Clones ranked in the top ten supply around 3.2% of the sample. Input material: PBMCs or T cells enriched from blood (not recorded which). Receptor source: a woman aged 50 to 65 with acute COVID-19.

J is TRBJ2-7 and V is TRBV27; 12 nucleotides agree with TRBD1. CDR1 and CDR2 from the germline V gene are MNHEY and SMNVEV (reference sequence). Losses at the gene ends were 5 bases for V and 6 bases for J; bases not matched to a gene: 8. The CDR3 spans 15 residues. The CDR3 coding sequence is TGTGCCAGCAGTATGTACCGGGACAGGGGGCGCGAGCAGTACTTC. Protein product: CASSMYRDRGREQYF.

J is TRBJ1-2 and V is TRBV19; a weak D match, TRBD1 (6 bases). The CDR3 runs to 15 residues. Trimming removed 4 bases at V and 2 bases at J, with 14 bases between. Germline V lookup: CDR1 LNHDA, CDR2 SQIVND (reference sequence). Written as DNA, the CDR3 is TGTGCCAGTAGTAACCGGACAGTACGCAACTATGGCTACACCTTC. It encodes CASSNRTVRNYGYTF.

The V and J genes are TRBV2 and TRBJ1-6; no clear D gene. CDR1 SNHLY and CDR2 FYNNEI come from the germline V gene. V lost 5 bases, J lost 0 bases, and 8 bases lay in between. The CDR3 sequence is 15 residues long. The CDR3 DNA reads as TGTGCCAGCAGTTTTAGCAGCTCCTATAATTCACCCCTCCACTTT. Residues: CASSFSSSYNSPLHF.

V usage is TRBV11-3 and J usage is TRBJ2-5, with D tentatively TRBD2 (6 bases). Trimming stripped 2 bases from V and 5 bases from J, with 15 bases between. Germline lookup yields CDR1 SGHNT and CDR2 YENEEA. CDR3 size: 15 residues. CDR3 bases: TGTGCCAGCAGCTTACGCGGGGCAGGGCGGGAGACCCAGTACTTC. It encodes CASSLRGAGRETQYF.

The J gene is TRBJ2-5, the V gene TRBV7-2, with 7 bases fitting TRBD1. Germline CDR1 SGHTA, CDR2 FQGNSA. The V segment lost 5 bases and the J segment 5 bases; nucleotides outside the gene matches: 14. The CDR3 length is 16 residues. CDR3 nucleotides: TGTGCCAGCAGCCTATGGACAGGACGGACCGGGGAGACCCAGTACTTC. Residues: CASSLWTGRTGETQYF.

In its sample, this clone was seen many times. The chain is built from TRBV6-2 or TRBV6-3 and TRBJ2-2; D remains unclear. V was clipped by 2 bases and J by 0 bases, with 10 bases between them. Per germline, CDR1 MNHEY and CDR2 SVGEGT. The CDR3 is made up of 16 amino acids. Written as DNA, the CDR3 is TGTGCCAGCAGTTACGTTGAAAACTCGAACACCGGGGAGCTGTTTTTT. The encoded protein is CASSYVENSNTGELFF.

The genes are TRBV29-1 and TRBJ1-2; 9 bases fit TRBD1. J lost 8 bases, V lost 3 bases, and 7 bases had no gene match. CDR3 length equals 13 residues. Germline V gives CDR1 SQVTM, CDR2 ANQGSEA. CDR3 coding DNA: TGCAGCGTTGAGGGGGGACAGGGAAGCGGCTACACCTTC. This encodes CSVEGGQGSGYTF.

The V call is TRBV12-3 or TRBV12-4, the J call TRBJ2-4, with D unclear. The ends were cut back, 6 bases at V and 8 bases at J, with 11 bases in the middle. The CDR3 loop spans 12 amino acids. The CDR3 nucleotides read TGTGCCAGCAGCTCGGGTCTAGACATTCAGTACTTC. Amino acids: CASSSGLDIQYF.

V usage is TRBV6-2 or TRBV6-3 and J usage is TRBJ1-5; a weak D match, TRBD1 (6 bases). V was pared by 4 bases and J by 8 bases, with 9 bases between. This CDR3 contains 12 residues. Per germline, CDR1 MNHEY and CDR2 SVGEGT. CDR3 nucleotide sequence: TGTGCCAGCAGTTCCCCAGGGGAGCCCCAGCATTTT. Protein: CASSSPGEPQHF.

The chain carries TRBV4-2 and TRBJ1-5, with 8 bases identical to TRBD1. The CDR3 contains 15 residues. With V trimmed by 0 bases and J by 10 bases, 8 bases remained unmatched. Germline CDR1 is LGHNA and CDR2 is YNFKEQ. CDR3 sequence: CASSQDLQGARPQHF. CDR3 in DNA: TGTGCCAGCAGCCAAGATTTGCAGGGGGCGCGTCCCCAGCATTTT.

CDR3 bases: TGTGCCAGCAGCCCTTGGACAGGGTATAGCAATCAGCCCCAGCATTTT. Its protein is CASSPWTGYSNQPQHF. The chain couples TRBV7-8 to TRBJ1-5, with 8 nucleotides matching TRBD1. Per the germline V gene, CDR1 is SGHVS and CDR2 is FQNEAQ. The CDR3 loop spans 16 amino acids. V was pared by 5 bases and J by 0 bases, with 6 bases of the junction left unmatched.

A few counts support this clone. J is TRBJ2-2 and V is TRBV15; the D is unclear. V lost 1 base, J lost 6 bases, and 9 bases lay in between. The CDR3 runs to 14 residues. CDR1 LNHNV and CDR2 YYDKDF come from the germline V gene (reference sequence). Here the CDR3 reads CATSRVRPAGELFF. CDR3 DNA: TGTGCCACCAGCAGAGTCAGGCCCGCCGGGGAGCTGTTTTTT.

The chain links TRBV7-9 to TRBJ2-7; D not resolved. The CDR3 has 16 amino acids. Looked up from germline, CDR1 is SEHNR and CDR2 is FQNEAQ (reference sequence). Trimming stripped 5 bases from V and 4 bases from J, with 21 bases between. The chain's CDR3 is CASSLSPHRNDYEQYF. The CDR3 nucleotides are TGTGCCAGCAGCCTTTCCCCCCACAGAAATGATTACGAGCAGTACTTC. The variable domain in full, completed from reference TRBV7-9 and TRBJ2-7, reads DTGVSQNPRHKITKRGQNVTFRCDPISEHNRLYWYRQTLGQGPEFLTYFQNEAQLEKSRLLSDRFSAERPKGSFSTLEIQRTEQGDSAMYLCASSLSPHRNDYEQYFGPGTRLTVT.

This chain joins TRBV30 and TRBJ1-5; weak D call: TRBD1 (6 bases). The CDR3 loop spans 13 amino acids. Trimming took 2 bases from V and 4 from J, leaving 9 bases between them. Germline loops: CDR1 GTSNPN, CDR2 SVGIG (reference sequence). In DNA, the CDR3 is TGTGCCTGGAGTTTTAGGGGGAATCAGCCCCAGCATTTT. Translated: CAWSFRGNQPQHF.

The chain is built from TRBV28 and TRBJ2-5; tentative D call: TRBD1 (6 bases). The V gene's germline CDR1 is MDHEN and CDR2 SYDVKM. Trimming took off 7 bases at V and 5 bases at J, with 14 bases between the two ends. The CDR3 totals 13 residues. CDR3 DNA: TGTGCCAGCACCTTGGCAGGGGCCGAGACCCAGTACTTC. Translation: CASTLAGAETQYF.

The CDR3 protein is CASRIHGRETQYF. DNA of the CDR3: TGTGCCAGCAGGATACATGGGAGAGAGACCCAGTACTTC. The V and J genes are TRBV12-3 or TRBV12-4 and TRBJ2-5, with a tentative D call TRBD2 (5 bases). V was shortened by 6 bases and J by 4 bases, with 12 bases between the two germline ends. This CDR3 has 13 amino acids.